The 2 T cell receptor beta chains in this list originate from one sample, sequenced in a study of T cell repertoires in cytomegalovirus infection. Which antigens these TCRs recognize remains unknown. TCRdb re-analysed the reads in MiXCR, keeping a single row per CDR3 protein. Of around 770,000 distinct CDR3 sequences listed, 25% to 30% are singletons. This specimen consisted of cultured CD8+ T cells from PBMCs, obtained from culture after CMV antigen stimulation. The receptor set was obtained from a human donor in good health (CMV status not recorded). Some clones in this sample may be carry-over from other donors' samples.

This clonotype was counted a few times. The chain employs TRBV7-2 and TRBJ2-2; possibly TRBD1 for D (6 bases). V was shortened by 8 bases and J by 0 bases, with 10 bases between the two germline ends. CDR1 is SGHTA, CDR2 FQGNSA, per germline. The CDR3 spans 14 residues. The CDR3 DNA follows: TGTGCCAGCCGTGGACAGACGAACACCGGGGAGCTGTTTTTT. This sequence encodes CASRGQTNTGELFF.

The gene calls are TRBV4-1 and TRBJ1-1, with D possibly TRBD1 on 5 matching bases. CDR3 length: 15 residues. CDR1 and CDR2 from the germline V gene are MGHRA and YSYEKL. The V and J ends lost 0 bases and 5 bases respectively, with 13 bases between them. CDR3 region: CASSQDKIGDTEAFF. The DNA of the CDR3 is TGCGCCAGCAGCCAAGATAAGATAGGGGATACTGAAGCTTTCTTT.